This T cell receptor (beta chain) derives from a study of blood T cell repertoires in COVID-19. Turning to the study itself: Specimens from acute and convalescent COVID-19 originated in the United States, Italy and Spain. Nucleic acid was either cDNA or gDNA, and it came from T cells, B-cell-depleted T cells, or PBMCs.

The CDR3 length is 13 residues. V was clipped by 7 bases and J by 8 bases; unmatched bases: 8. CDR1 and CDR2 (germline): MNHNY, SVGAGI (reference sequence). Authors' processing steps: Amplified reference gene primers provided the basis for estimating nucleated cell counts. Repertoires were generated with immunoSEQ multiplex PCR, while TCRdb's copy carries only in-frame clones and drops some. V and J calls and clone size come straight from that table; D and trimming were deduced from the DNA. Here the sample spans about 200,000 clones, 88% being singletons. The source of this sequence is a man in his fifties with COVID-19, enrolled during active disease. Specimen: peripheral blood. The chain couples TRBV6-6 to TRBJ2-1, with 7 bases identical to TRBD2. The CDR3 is CASNGAGRDEQFF. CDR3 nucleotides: TGTGCCAGCAATGGAGCGGGAAGGGATGAGCAGTTCTTC.